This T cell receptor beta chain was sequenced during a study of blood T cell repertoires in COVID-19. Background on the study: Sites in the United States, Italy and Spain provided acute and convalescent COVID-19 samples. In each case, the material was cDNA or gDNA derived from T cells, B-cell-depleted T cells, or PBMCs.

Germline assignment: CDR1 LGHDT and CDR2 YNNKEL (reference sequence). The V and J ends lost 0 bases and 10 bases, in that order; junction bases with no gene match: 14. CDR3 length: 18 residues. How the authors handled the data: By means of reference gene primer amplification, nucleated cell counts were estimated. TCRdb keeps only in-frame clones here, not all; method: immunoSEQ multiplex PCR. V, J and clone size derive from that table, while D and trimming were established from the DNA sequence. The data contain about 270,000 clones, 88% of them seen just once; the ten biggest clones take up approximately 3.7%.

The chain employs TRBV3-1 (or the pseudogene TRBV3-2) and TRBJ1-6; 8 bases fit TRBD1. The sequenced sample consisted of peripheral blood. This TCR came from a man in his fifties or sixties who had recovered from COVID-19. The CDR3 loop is CASSQDSGTGRLASPLHF. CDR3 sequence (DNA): TGTGCCAGCAGCCAAGATTCCGGGACAGGCCGTCTCGCCTCACCCCTCCACTTT.